This TCR beta chain is from a study of T cells after somatic rescue of genetic block. This clone was observed a few times. Clones were read by immunoSEQ multiplex PCR, and TCRdb kept only the in-frame ones, dropping some. The repertoire holds about 15,000 clones, with approximately 76% as singletons. This CDR3 comprises 15 residues. Germline CDR1 SGHRS, CDR2 YFSETQ. J lost 2 bases, V lost 2 bases, and 2 bases had no gene match. The chain carries TRBV5-1 and TRBJ2-3; 10 bases map to TRBD2. The sequenced material came from peripheral blood mononuclear cells (PBMCs). This receptor was obtained from a boy between 10 and 17 years old. CDR3 in amino acids: CASSLLAGITDTQYF. The CDR3 DNA reads as TGCGCCAGCAGCTTACTAGCGGGGATCACAGATACGCAGTATTTT.